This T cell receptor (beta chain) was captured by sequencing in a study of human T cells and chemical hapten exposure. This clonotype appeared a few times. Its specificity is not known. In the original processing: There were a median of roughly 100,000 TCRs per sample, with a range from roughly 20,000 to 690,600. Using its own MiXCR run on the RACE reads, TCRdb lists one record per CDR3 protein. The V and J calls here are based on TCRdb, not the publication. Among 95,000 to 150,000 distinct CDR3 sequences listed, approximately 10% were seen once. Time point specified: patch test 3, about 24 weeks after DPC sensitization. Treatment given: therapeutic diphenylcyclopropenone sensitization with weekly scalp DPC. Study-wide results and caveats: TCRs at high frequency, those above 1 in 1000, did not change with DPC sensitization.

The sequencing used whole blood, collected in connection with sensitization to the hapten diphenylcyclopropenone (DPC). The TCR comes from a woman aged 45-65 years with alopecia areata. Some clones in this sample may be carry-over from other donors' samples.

The chain's CDR3 is CASSPRLVGADTQYF. CDR3 DNA sequence: TGTGCCAGCAGCCCTAGACTAGTAGGCGCAGATACGCAGTATTTT. The gene calls are TRBV6-5 and TRBJ2-3; possible D gene TRBD2, 6 bases. Trimming took off 6 bases at V and 4 bases at J, with 17 bases between the two ends. Germline V gene data show CDR1 as MNHEY and CDR2 as SVGAGI. The CDR3 spans 15 residues.